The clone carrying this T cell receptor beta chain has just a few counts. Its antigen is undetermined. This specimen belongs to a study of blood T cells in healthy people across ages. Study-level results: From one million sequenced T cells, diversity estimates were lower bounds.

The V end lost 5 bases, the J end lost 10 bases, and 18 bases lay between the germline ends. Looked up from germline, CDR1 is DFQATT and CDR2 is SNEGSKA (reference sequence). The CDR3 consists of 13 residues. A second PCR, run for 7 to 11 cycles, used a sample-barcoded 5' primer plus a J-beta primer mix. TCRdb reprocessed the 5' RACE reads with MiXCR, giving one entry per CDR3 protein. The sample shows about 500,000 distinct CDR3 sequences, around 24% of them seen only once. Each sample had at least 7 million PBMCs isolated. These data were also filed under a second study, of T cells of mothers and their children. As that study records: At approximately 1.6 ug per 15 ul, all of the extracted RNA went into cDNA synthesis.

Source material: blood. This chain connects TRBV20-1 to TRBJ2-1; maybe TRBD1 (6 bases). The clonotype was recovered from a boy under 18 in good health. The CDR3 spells CSAGQTRDTEQFF. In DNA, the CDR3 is TGCAGTGCTGGACAAACTCGGGACACAGAGCAGTTCTTC.